The 21 T cell receptor beta chains given below trace back to one sample, sequenced in a study of CXCR3-negative and CXCR3-positive naive CD8 T cells. For these TCRs, the target antigens are not known. 5' RACE that incorporated UMI labels was used to prepare the TRB cDNA libraries. TCRdb reprocessed the 5' RACE reads and keeps a single row for each CDR3 protein, giving no DNA. The sample has some 54,000 distinct CDR3 sequences. Points from the study as a whole: The study found more hydrophobic TRB CDR3s in CXCR3-positive naive cells than in CXCR3-negative naive cells.

Sequencing was performed on naive CXCR3+ CD8+ T cells from blood. Subset reported: CD45RO-CCR7+CD27+CD95- naive CD8+ T cells expressing CXCR3 (TNR3+). The receptors were gathered from a human donor in good health. Some clones in this sample may be carry-over from other donors' samples.

The chain is built from TRBV28 and TRBJ2-3; the TCRdb D gene call, TRBD2, has no DNA to confirm it. CDR1 MDHEN and CDR2 SYDVKM come from the germline V gene. The CDR3 is 15 residues long. The CDR3 loop reads CASSFPREFTDTQYF.

The V and J genes are TRBV15 and TRBJ1-4; TCRdb's D gene call, TRBD1, goes unchecked for lack of DNA. CDR1 LNHNV and CDR2 YYDKDF come from the germline V gene (reference sequence). This CDR3 has 14 amino acids. The CDR3 here is CATSRGDVNEKLFF.

The V gene is TRBV5-8, the J gene TRBJ2-5. The CDR3 has 17 residues. Germline-derived CDR1 and CDR2 are SGHTS and YDEGEE. The CDR3: CASSFRSLGQSGETQYF.

V usage is TRBV2 and J usage is TRBJ1-5; TCRdb outputs TRBD1, but without DNA this stays unchecked. Germline values: CDR1 SNHLY, CDR2 FYNNEI. The CDR3 is made up of 19 amino acids. The CDR3 protein is CASSEALAGGLSSNQPQHF.

V and J are TRBV7-3 and TRBJ2-2; the D gene TCRdb calls, TRBD1, cannot be checked with no DNA. Germline V gives CDR1 SGHTA, CDR2 FQGTGA. CDR3 length: 14 residues. The CDR3 protein is CASINEGANGELFF.

The chain employs TRBV28 and TRBJ1-5; with no DNA, the TCRdb D assignment of TRBD1 cannot be verified. This CDR3 spans 15 amino acids. Germline V lookup: CDR1 MDHEN, CDR2 SYDVKM. CDR3 sequence reads: CARLWDDRGNQPQHF. The full variable domain, with the rest looked up from reference TRBV28 and TRBJ1-5, is DVKVTQSSRYLVKRTGEKVFLECVQDMDHENMFWYRQDPGLGLRLIYFSYDVKMKEKGDIPEGYSVSREKKERFSLILESASTNQTSMYLCARLWDDRGNQPQHFGDGTRLSIL.

V is TRBV7-9 and J is TRBJ1-1; the TRBD1 assignment by TCRdb is unverifiable without DNA. The germline V gene has CDR1 SEHNR and CDR2 FQNEAQ (reference sequence). The CDR3 length is 14 residues. CDR3 amino acids: CASSLGQPPTEAFF.

The chain carries TRBV7-9 and TRBJ2-1; the D call from TCRdb, TRBD1, cannot be confirmed without DNA. Per germline, CDR1 SEHNR and CDR2 FQNEAQ (reference sequence). The CDR3 loop spans 13 amino acids. The CDR3 here is CASSARGYNEQFF.

The J gene is TRBJ1-1, the V gene TRBV18; TCRdb proposes TRBD1, but this gene call is untestable without DNA. Per germline, CDR1 KGHSH and CDR2 LQKENI. This CDR3 region has 12 residues. CDR3 region: CASSPTGTEAFF.

This sequence joins TRBV2 and TRBJ1-1; TCRdb's assignment of TRBD1 cannot be checked, as there is no DNA. Germline values: CDR1 SNHLY, CDR2 FYNNEI. This CDR3 is 14 amino acids long. The CDR3 reads CASSGDRAGTEAFF.

This chain links TRBV12-3 or TRBV12-4 with TRBJ1-4. The CDR3 covers 14 residues. The CDR3 loop is CASSLGFTNEKLFF.

This chain links TRBV4-1 with TRBJ2-2. Germline V CDR1 and CDR2: MGHRA, YSYEKL. This CDR3 comprises 13 residues. The CDR3 sequence: CASSLEPPGELFF.

The J gene is TRBJ1-1, the V gene TRBV7-9; checking the TCRdb D call of TRBD1 is not possible without DNA. Germline-derived CDR1 and CDR2 are SEHNR and FQNEAQ (reference sequence). The CDR3 contains 13 residues. CDR3 sequence: CASADRALAEAFF.

The chain carries TRBV6-5 and TRBJ1-5; the TCRdb D gene call, TRBD1, has no DNA to confirm it. The V gene's germline CDR1 is MNHEY and CDR2 SVGAGI. CDR3 size: 13 residues. The CDR3 region is CASSTGLGQPQHF.

The chain couples TRBV29-1 to TRBJ1-1; TCRdb lists TRBD1, though no DNA is available to test this call. CDR1 is SQVTM and CDR2 is ANQGSEA in the germline V gene. CDR3 size: 16 residues. CDR3 residues: CSVSGTSWGVNTEAFF.

The chain employs TRBV4-2 and TRBJ1-1. This CDR3 is 13 amino acids long. CDR1 LGHNA and CDR2 YNFKEQ come from the germline V gene. The CDR3: CASSPVDDTEAFF.

This CDR3 reads CASSQPRGTNEKLFF. This rearrangement joins TRBV7-9 to TRBJ1-4; TCRdb outputs TRBD1, but without DNA this stays unchecked. This CDR3 comprises 15 residues. Germline CDR1 is SEHNR and CDR2 is FQNEAQ (reference sequence).

The chain employs TRBV29-1 and TRBJ2-7; TCRdb's D gene call, TRBD1, goes unchecked for lack of DNA. The CDR3 consists of 15 residues. Per germline, CDR1 SQVTM and CDR2 ANQGSEA. The CDR3 reads CSVEDPGTGIYEQYF.

CDR3 protein: CASSAGGSGVYYNEQFF. The chain carries TRBV9 and TRBJ2-1; as DNA is missing, the TRBD2 call by TCRdb cannot be tested. The germline gives CDR1 SGDLS, CDR2 YYNGEE. This CDR3 spans 17 amino acids.

This sequence joins TRBV27 and TRBJ2-7; TCRdb's D gene call, TRBD2, goes unchecked for lack of DNA. The germline CDR1 and CDR2 sequences are MNHEY and SMNVEV (reference sequence). The CDR3 runs 12 residues. CDR3 loop: CATRGAAYEQYF.

This chain links TRBV9 with TRBJ2-1. The CDR3 sequence is 13 residues long. Germline CDR1 and CDR2: SGDLS and YYNGEE. CDR3 protein: CASSVEGDNEQFF.